These 23 T cell receptor beta chains came from one sample sequenced in a study of T cell responses to AZD1222 COVID-19 vaccine (dated by TCRdb to the early 2020s). This specimen's time point label, per the study, means: baseline before first vaccination. Libraries were built with the immunoSEQ multiplex PCR assay. The source is immuneACCESS, and TCRdb retained only in-frame sequences with V and J called. Part of the clones is not carried over; for the studies checked, unresolved V genes explain less than half of this, and the remainder is unexplained. This sample holds around 100,000 clones; around 90% were observed only once. The ten largest make up about 5% of the sample. Sequencing used peripheral blood, obtained on day 0 of AZD1222 vaccination. These TCRs come from an adult in good health.

The chain recombines TRBV9 with TRBJ1-1; D perhaps matches TRBD1 (6 bases). The CDR3 is 15 amino acids. The germline V gene has CDR1 SGDLS and CDR2 YYNGEE. Trimming pared 6 bases from V and 0 bases from J, leaving 15 bases between. CDR3 coding DNA: TGTGCCAGCATCTCAGGGGCCTTCATGAACACTGAAGCTTTCTTT. It translates to CASISGAFMNTEAFF.

V gene TRBV27 combines with J gene TRBJ1-1, with D uncertain. The germline CDR1 and CDR2 sequences are MNHEY and SMNVEV (reference sequence). The CDR3 runs 15 residues. V was pared by 7 bases and J by 6 bases, with 21 bases between. This CDR3 reads CASMSREGLFPEAFF. Written as DNA, the CDR3 is TGTGCCAGCATGAGTCGGGAGGGATTATTCCCTGAAGCTTTCTTT.

V gene TRBV28 combines with J gene TRBJ1-5; 7 nucleotides line up with TRBD1. Germline-derived CDR1 and CDR2 are MDHEN and SYDVKM. The CDR3 spans 14 residues. After removal of 4 bases from V and 5 bases from J, the junction contained 5 bases not matched to a gene. This CDR3 reads CASSWDRFDQPQHF. The CDR3 bases are TGTGCCAGCAGTTGGGACAGATTCGATCAGCCCCAGCATTTT.

The J gene is TRBJ2-2, the V gene TRBV29-1, with TRBD2 as a possible D gene (6 bases). The germline gives CDR1 SQVTM, CDR2 ANQGSEA. This CDR3 is built from 14 residues. V was shortened by 5 bases and J by 5 bases, with 15 bases between the two germline ends. Here the CDR3 DNA reads TGCAGCGTTCTCTCCGGGACTGGGACCGGGGAGCTGTTTTTT. This translates into CSVLSGTGTGELFF.

The chain uses TRBV9 and TRBJ2-1; 8 bases are shared with TRBD2. After removal of 4 bases from V and 3 bases from J, the junction contained 9 bases not matched to a gene. The CDR3 is 16 amino acids. Germline CDR1 and CDR2: SGDLS and YYNGEE. The CDR3 nucleotides read TGTGCCAGCAGCCCCCGGCGGGAGGCGAGCTACAATGAGCAGTTCTTC. Translation gives CASSPRREASYNEQFF.

This rearrangement joins TRBV5-1 to TRBJ1-2; a possible D gene is TRBD1 (5 bases). Germline lookup yields CDR1 SGHRS and CDR2 YFSETQ. V was trimmed by 4 bases and J by 1 base, leaving 8 bases between them. CDR3 length: 13 residues. Written as DNA, the CDR3 is TGCGCCAGCAGCGCCGACAGTAACTATGGCTACACCTTC. Translation: CASSADSNYGYTF.

Note on this clone: The germline gene is not matched at one end of the junction; a read error may be the cause. The chain joins TRBV28 to TRBJ1-3; D is uncertain. Germline loops: CDR1 MDHEN, CDR2 SYDVKM. The CDR3 is 12 residues long. The CDR3 here is CASRTPGNTIYF. The CDR3 region has the DNA TGTGCCAGCAGAACACCTGGGAACACCATATATTTT.

The gene calls are TRBV28 and TRBJ2-7, with D hard to call. V lost 6 bases and J 4 bases, leaving 19 bases between the germline ends. Germline V gene lookup returns CDR1 MDHEN and CDR2 SYDVKM. There are 15 residues in the CDR3. CDR3 DNA: TGTGCCAGCAGCTCCCAGCTCGTGGCAAGGTACGAGCAGTACTTC. Translation: CASSSQLVARYEQYF.

This clone was recorded once. V is TRBV27 and J is TRBJ1-6, with D hard to call. The germline gives CDR1 MNHEY, CDR2 SMNVEV (reference sequence). V was clipped by 4 bases and J by 3 bases, with 7 bases between them. CDR3 length: 14 residues. The CDR3 sequence: CASSSWDYNSPLHF. For the CDR3, the DNA is TGTGCCAGCAGTTCCTGGGACTATAATTCACCCCTCCACTTT.

The chain joins TRBV20-1 to TRBJ1-2; D unresolved. Germline CDR1 reads DFQATT; CDR2 reads SNEGSKA (reference sequence). This CDR3 region has 13 residues. V was trimmed by 3 bases and J by 3 bases, leaving 11 bases between them. In DNA form, the CDR3 reads TGCAGTGCTAGTTATGGTCTAGACTATGGCTACACCTTC. Protein: CSASYGLDYGYTF.

For this clone: This sample also contains other DNA sequences that code for the same CDR3. This chain links TRBV6-2 or TRBV6-3 with TRBJ2-7; 8 bases match TRBD1. Trimming at V came to 5 bases and at J to 3 bases, leaving 3 bases not matched to a gene. Germline CDR1 is MNHEY and CDR2 is SVGEGT. CDR3 length equals 13 residues. CDR3 DNA: TGTGCCAGCAGTACACAGGGGGGCTACGAGCAGTACTTC. Translating gives CASSTQGGYEQYF.

This clone appeared a single time. The CDR3 loop reads CASSDGPSTDTQYF. CDR3 nucleotides: TGTGCCAGCAGTGACGGACCAAGCACAGATACGCAGTATTTT. The rearrangement uses TRBV6-4 and TRBJ2-3; D remains unclear. Germline lookup yields CDR1 MRHNA and CDR2 SNTAGT. The CDR3 sequence is 14 residues long. V gave up 2 bases and J gave up 0 bases, with 6 bases separating them.

This clone was picked up one time. The genes are TRBV5-5 and TRBJ2-5; tentatively, D is TRBD1 or TRBD2 (5 bases each). Trimming shortened V by 3 bases and J by 4 bases, and 13 bases separated the two germline ends. The CDR3 is 14 residues long. The germline V gene has CDR1 SGHKS and CDR2 YYEKEE (reference sequence). The CDR3 nucleotides are TGTGCCAGCAGCTGGGGGTTTGGGGGAGAGACCCAGTACTTC. This codes for CASSWGFGGETQYF.

The CDR3 DNA follows: TGTGCCAGCAGCTCGGGACTAGCGGGGGGGCCGACAGATACGCAGTATTTT. Translated, it gives CASSSGLAGGPTDTQYF. This sequence joins TRBV11-3 and TRBJ2-3; 16 bases fit TRBD2. CDR1 is SGHNT and CDR2 is YENEEA in the germline V gene. V lost 4 bases, J lost 3 bases, and 4 bases stayed unmatched. The CDR3 is made up of 17 amino acids.

The CDR3 loop is CASRSGANEKLFF. The CDR3 nucleotides read TGCGCCAGCAGGTCCGGGGCGAATGAAAAACTGTTTTTT. J is TRBJ1-4 and V is TRBV5-1, with a possible D match to TRBD1 (5 bases). Trimming removed 5 bases at V and 5 bases at J, with 10 bases between. Looked up from germline, CDR1 is SGHRS and CDR2 is YFSETQ. The CDR3 has 13 amino acids.

The chain employs TRBV6-5 and TRBJ2-7; 8 bases agree with TRBD1. The germline V gene has CDR1 MNHEY and CDR2 SVGAGI. The CDR3 has 11 residues. V trimming: 10 bases; J trimming: 7 bases; junction bases outside the gene matches: 6. Written as DNA, the CDR3 is TGTGCCACCCAGGGGGCGGAAGAGCAGTACTTC. Encoded protein: CATQGAEEQYF.

This CDR3 reads CASSLSLAADTQYF. CDR3 nucleotides: TGTGCCAGCAGCCTCTCCCTCGCGGCAGATACGCAGTATTTT. The rearrangement joins TRBV3-1 (or the pseudogene TRBV3-2) to TRBJ2-3; D is unclear. The V and J ends lost 4 bases and 4 bases respectively, with 12 bases between them. The germline V gene has CDR1 LGHDT and CDR2 YNNKEL (reference sequence). This CDR3 has 14 amino acids.

This clone turned up a few times. CDR3 nucleotide sequence: TGTGCCAGCAGCTTGGGACTAGCCCGGCGGGGGACCCAGTACTTC. This encodes CASSLGLARRGTQYF. The gene calls are TRBV5-6 and TRBJ2-5, with 7 bases matching TRBD2. CDR1 and CDR2 from the germline V gene are SGHDT and YYEEEE. The CDR3 has 15 amino acids. V gave up 0 bases and J gave up 7 bases; unmatched junction bases: 9.

The chain links TRBV6-2 or TRBV6-3 to TRBJ2-3; maybe TRBD2 (5 bases). The ends were cut back, 4 bases at V and 10 bases at J, with 18 bases in the middle. This CDR3 spans 14 amino acids. Germline-derived CDR1 and CDR2 are MNHEY and SVGEGT. CDR3 sequence reads: CASSFPRDGKAQYF. The CDR3 region has the DNA TGTGCCAGCAGTTTCCCCCGAGACGGGAAAGCGCAGTATTTT.

Only one count was recorded for this clone. Other DNA sequences within the sample encode an identical CDR3. CDR3 residues: CATSRDRDPGNTIYF. CDR3 sequence (DNA): TGTGCCACCAGCAGAGACAGGGACCCTGGAAACACCATATATTTT. The gene calls are TRBV15 and TRBJ1-3; D perhaps matches TRBD1 (5 bases). The CDR3 covers 15 residues. Germline V gene sequence: CDR1 LNHNV, CDR2 YYDKDF (reference sequence). V was shortened by 0 bases and J by 2 bases, with 8 bases between the two germline ends.

This chain uses TRBV2 with TRBJ1-5; D is ambiguous. Deletions cut 8 bases from V and 5 bases from J, with 13 bases between. Germline V gene data show CDR1 as SNHLY and CDR2 as FYNNEI. The CDR3 covers 13 residues. CDR3 bases: TGTGCCAGCTGTTTATATTTGGATCAGCCCCAGCATTTT. Translating gives CASCLYLDQPQHF. The variable domain in full, completed from reference TRBV2 and TRBJ1-5, reads EPEVTQTPSHQVTQMGQEVILRCVPISNHLYFYWYRQILGQKVEFLVSFYNNEISEKSEIFDDQFSVERPDGSNFTLKIRSTKLEDSAMYFCASCLYLDQPQHFGDGTRLSIL.

The rearrangement uses TRBV6-4 and TRBJ2-2; 8 nucleotides match TRBD1. The J segment lost 3 bases and the V segment lost 2 bases, leaving 5 bases of the junction unmatched. From germline, CDR1 is MRHNA and CDR2 SNTAGT. The CDR3 covers 16 residues. The CDR3 spells CASSDRDRGDTGELFF. The DNA of the CDR3 is TGTGCCAGCAGTGACCGAGACAGGGGAGACACCGGGGAGCTGTTTTTT.

This clone was counted only a few times. The rearrangement uses TRBV23-1 and TRBJ1-1, with D unclear. TRBV23-1 is an open reading frame whose function is uncertain. The CDR3 has 13 amino acids. With 3 bases removed from V and 4 bases from J, the gap between germline ends came to 9 bases. The CDR3 DNA sequence: TGCGCCAGCAGTCAGCTTTTGGGCACTGAAGCTTTCTTT. It is translated as CASSQLLGTEAFF.